Listed here are 22 T cell receptor beta chains from one sample, sequenced in a study of cytomegalovirus exposure and HLA in healthy donors. The primer mix had 60 Vbeta and 13 Jbeta primers. The assay was immunoSEQ multiplex PCR, and TCRdb's table has in-frame clones only and misses some. This sample has just over 80,000 clones; around 79% occur once, and the top ten carry 5.9%. The specimen sequenced was PBMCs. The receptors originated from a man aged 18 to 29 in good health and CMV-seropositive.

V gene TRBV6-5 combines with J gene TRBJ2-2; TRBD2 might be the D (5 bases). This CDR3 region has 14 residues. V lost 0 bases to trimming and J lost 5 bases, with 7 bases between them. CDR1 and CDR2 from the germline V gene are MNHEY and SVGAGI. The CDR3 spells CASSYSSGTGELFF. CDR3 DNA sequence: TGTGCCAGCAGTTACTCGTCGGGGACCGGGGAGCTGTTTTTT.

This chain connects TRBV7-9 to TRBJ2-1, with TRBD2 identical over 7 bases. The CDR3 covers 16 residues. From germline, CDR1 is SEHNR and CDR2 FQNEAQ (reference sequence). Trimming removed 1 base from V and 5 bases from J; junction bases left unmatched: 8. The CDR3 DNA is TGTGCCAGCAGCTTAGAGGGTAGCGGGTCCCACAATGAGCAGTTCTTC. Protein product: CASSLEGSGSHNEQFF.

This clone occurred once. The chain combines TRBV4-1 with TRBJ1-1, with unresolved D. CDR3 size: 13 residues. The V gene's germline CDR1 is MGHRA and CDR2 YSYEKL. The V end was cut by 2 bases, the J end by 1 base, with 5 bases between. CDR3 DNA sequence: TGCGCCAGCAGCCAAAGACAGAACACTGAAGCTTTCTTT. It translates to CASSQRQNTEAFF.

This clone was counted a few times. The chain links TRBV6-1 to TRBJ2-7, with no clear D. Germline V gene lookup returns CDR1 MNHNS and CDR2 SASEGT. The CDR3 runs 13 residues. V was trimmed by 2 bases and J by 3 bases, leaving 8 bases between them. The CDR3 reads CASSELAGYEQYF. The CDR3 region has the DNA TGTGCCAGCAGTGAATTGGCAGGCTACGAGCAGTACTTC.

This rearrangement joins TRBV7-2 to TRBJ2-7; D perhaps matches TRBD2 (6 bases). Trimming took off 5 bases at V and 3 bases at J, with 14 bases between the two ends. The CDR3 is 14 amino acids. The V gene's germline CDR1 is SGHTA and CDR2 FQGNSA. CDR3 amino acids: CASSRDLLDYEQYF. CDR3 DNA: TGTGCCAGCAGCCGGGACTTGCTCGACTACGAGCAGTACTTC.

In DNA, the CDR3 is TGCGCCAGCAGCCAAGAATCGGAAGGAGGGACCTACAATGAGCAGTTCTTC. This encodes CASSQESEGGTYNEQFF. The chain uses TRBV4-1 and TRBJ2-1; tentative D call: TRBD2 (6 bases). V gave up 0 bases and J gave up 2 bases, with 14 bases separating them. Germline CDR1 MGHRA, CDR2 YSYEKL. The CDR3 is 17 amino acids.

This clone was recorded only once. This chain connects TRBV9 to TRBJ2-3, with D uncertain. The CDR3 consists of 14 residues. CDR1 SGDLS and CDR2 YYNGEE come from the germline V gene. The germline V and J ends were trimmed by 3 bases and 0 bases, with 8 bases remaining between them. CDR3 coding DNA: TGTGCCAGCAGCGAGGTAGCTAGCACAGATACGCAGTATTTT. Encoded protein: CASSEVASTDTQYF.

This rearrangement joins TRBV4-2 to TRBJ2-1; 7 nucleotides match TRBD2. V lost 1 base, J lost 8 bases, and 8 bases stayed unmatched. This CDR3 spans 15 amino acids. Germline-derived CDR1 and CDR2 are LGHNA and YNFKEQ. CDR3: CASSQGVQREYEQFF. The CDR3 region has the DNA TGTGCCAGCAGCCAAGGGGTCCAGCGGGAATATGAGCAGTTCTTC.

The sample holds one count of this clone. The J gene is TRBJ2-1, the V gene TRBV7-9; possible D gene TRBD2, 5 bases. Germline CDR1 and CDR2: SEHNR and FQNEAQ (reference sequence). CDR3 length: 15 residues. V was pared by 2 bases and J by 2 bases, with 10 bases between. CDR3 protein: CASSLYDGTYNEQFF. CDR3 nucleotides: TGTGCCAGCAGCTTATACGACGGGACCTACAATGAGCAGTTCTTC.

This clone showed up just once. The genes are TRBV28 and TRBJ2-7, with unresolved D. In germline, CDR1 is MDHEN, CDR2 SYDVKM. Trimming removed 2 bases at V and 5 bases at J, with 7 bases between. There are 12 residues in the CDR3. CDR3 DNA: TGTGCCAGCAGTTTACTCCCGGACGAGCAGTACTTC. Protein product: CASSLLPDEQYF.

The table lists this clone with a count of one. The V gene is TRBV14, the J gene TRBJ2-2; 9 bases fit TRBD2. CDR1 SGHDN and CDR2 FVKESK come from the germline V gene. The CDR3 loop spans 16 amino acids. V gave up 4 bases and J gave up 0 bases; unmatched junction bases: 3. This CDR3 reads CASSLTSGSNTGELFF. DNA for the CDR3: TGTGCCAGCAGCCTGACTAGCGGATCGAACACCGGGGAGCTGTTTTTT.

The chain employs TRBV10-3 and TRBJ2-2; 10 bases align to TRBD2. The CDR3 runs to 14 residues. Germline V gene lookup returns CDR1 ENHRY and CDR2 SYGVKD. With V trimmed by 10 bases and J by 2 bases, 4 bases remained unmatched. CDR3 region: CASTSGDNTGELFF. CDR3 nucleotide sequence: TGTGCCAGTACTAGCGGGGATAACACCGGGGAGCTGTTTTTT.

The chain is built from TRBV28 and TRBJ2-7; D gene unclear. Germline lookup yields CDR1 MDHEN and CDR2 SYDVKM. The CDR3 has 12 amino acids. Trimming stripped 7 bases from V and 6 bases from J, with 13 bases between. CDR3: CASTISPGEQYF. The CDR3 bases are TGTGCCAGCACCATTAGCCCGGGCGAGCAGTACTTC.

Only one count was recorded for this clone. The chain couples TRBV6-6 to TRBJ1-1, with 8 bases identical to TRBD1. Trimming cost V 5 bases and J 5 bases; bases outside gene matches: 7. The germline V gene encodes CDR1 MNHNY and CDR2 SVGAGI (reference sequence). The CDR3 sequence is 14 residues long. CDR3 DNA: TGTGCCAGCAGTACCCGACAGGGGAGGACTGAAGCTTTCTTT. It translates to CASSTRQGRTEAFF.

This clone was recorded only once. The chain combines TRBV7-2 with TRBJ2-5; D is unclear. V dropped 5 bases and J dropped 1 base, with 2 bases sitting between them. Germline values: CDR1 SGHTA, CDR2 FQGNSA. The CDR3 is made up of 11 amino acids. The CDR3 DNA reads as TGTGCCAGCAGCCTCCAAGAGACCCAGTACTTC. Its protein is CASSLQETQYF.

This clone was seen just once. Because the CDR3's place on the DNA is in doubt, the DNA is left out and the CDR3 is given as listed by TCRdb. The genes are TRBV19 and TRBJ1-2; the DNA was not used to check the table's D call, TRBD1. Germline lookup yields CDR1 LNHDA and CDR2 SQIVND (reference sequence). The CDR3 region is 16 residues in length, termini included. CDR3 residues: CASRLLERGSRYGYTF.

The V and J genes are TRBV14 and TRBJ2-1; TRBD2 agrees at 11 bases. J lost 7 bases, V lost 6 bases, and 8 bases had no gene match. The germline V gene encodes CDR1 SGHDN and CDR2 FVKESK. The CDR3 has 15 amino acids. CDR3 loop: CASRQTSGTANEQFF. CDR3 nucleotide sequence: TGTGCCAGCAGACAGACTAGCGGGACAGCAAATGAGCAGTTCTTC.

The chain has TRBV14 and TRBJ1-1; TRBD1 matches at 9 bases. CDR1 is SGHDN and CDR2 is FVKESK in the germline V gene. The CDR3 runs 13 residues. V was clipped by 6 bases and J by 6 bases; unmatched bases: 5. Here the CDR3 DNA reads TGTGCCAGCAGGCGACAGGGGGTCTCTGAAGCTTTCTTT. Translation: CASRRQGVSEAFF.

This chain uses TRBV29-1 with TRBJ2-5; maybe TRBD2 (6 bases). CDR3 length equals 11 residues. The V and J ends lost 7 bases and 5 bases respectively, with 11 bases between them. Germline loops: CDR1 SQVTM, CDR2 ANQGSEA. DNA for the CDR3: TGCAGCGCCCGGGAGCTGGAGACCCAGTACTTC. Amino acids: CSARELETQYF.

The genes are TRBV5-4 and TRBJ2-2; TRBD2 agrees at 9 bases. V was clipped by 4 bases and J by 4 bases; unmatched bases: 11. Germline V gene data show CDR1 as SGHNT and CDR2 as YYREEE (reference sequence). The CDR3 runs 17 residues. This CDR3 reads CASSPLAGPSTTGELFF. CDR3 nucleotide sequence: TGTGCCAGCAGCCCTCTAGCGGGACCTAGTACCACCGGGGAGCTGTTTTTT.

This chain uses TRBV13 with TRBJ2-7; TRBD1 agrees at 8 bases. Germline CDR1 and CDR2: PRHDT and FYEKMQ (reference sequence). This CDR3 region has 18 residues. Unmatched junction bases numbered 13, after V lost 3 bases and J lost 0 bases. The CDR3, as DNA: TGTGCCAGCAGCTTGGGGACAGGTATTGCTCGGAACTCCTACGAGCAGTACTTC. It is translated as CASSLGTGIARNSYEQYF.

This chain uses TRBV29-1 with TRBJ1-4; D perhaps matches TRBD1 (6 bases). The CDR3 runs 13 residues. V lost 7 bases to trimming and J lost 3 bases, with 12 bases between them. Germline V gives CDR1 SQVTM, CDR2 ANQGSEA. In nucleotides, the CDR3 is TGCAGCGGATACAGGGATCCTAATGAAAAACTGTTTTTT. It translates to CSGYRDPNEKLFF.